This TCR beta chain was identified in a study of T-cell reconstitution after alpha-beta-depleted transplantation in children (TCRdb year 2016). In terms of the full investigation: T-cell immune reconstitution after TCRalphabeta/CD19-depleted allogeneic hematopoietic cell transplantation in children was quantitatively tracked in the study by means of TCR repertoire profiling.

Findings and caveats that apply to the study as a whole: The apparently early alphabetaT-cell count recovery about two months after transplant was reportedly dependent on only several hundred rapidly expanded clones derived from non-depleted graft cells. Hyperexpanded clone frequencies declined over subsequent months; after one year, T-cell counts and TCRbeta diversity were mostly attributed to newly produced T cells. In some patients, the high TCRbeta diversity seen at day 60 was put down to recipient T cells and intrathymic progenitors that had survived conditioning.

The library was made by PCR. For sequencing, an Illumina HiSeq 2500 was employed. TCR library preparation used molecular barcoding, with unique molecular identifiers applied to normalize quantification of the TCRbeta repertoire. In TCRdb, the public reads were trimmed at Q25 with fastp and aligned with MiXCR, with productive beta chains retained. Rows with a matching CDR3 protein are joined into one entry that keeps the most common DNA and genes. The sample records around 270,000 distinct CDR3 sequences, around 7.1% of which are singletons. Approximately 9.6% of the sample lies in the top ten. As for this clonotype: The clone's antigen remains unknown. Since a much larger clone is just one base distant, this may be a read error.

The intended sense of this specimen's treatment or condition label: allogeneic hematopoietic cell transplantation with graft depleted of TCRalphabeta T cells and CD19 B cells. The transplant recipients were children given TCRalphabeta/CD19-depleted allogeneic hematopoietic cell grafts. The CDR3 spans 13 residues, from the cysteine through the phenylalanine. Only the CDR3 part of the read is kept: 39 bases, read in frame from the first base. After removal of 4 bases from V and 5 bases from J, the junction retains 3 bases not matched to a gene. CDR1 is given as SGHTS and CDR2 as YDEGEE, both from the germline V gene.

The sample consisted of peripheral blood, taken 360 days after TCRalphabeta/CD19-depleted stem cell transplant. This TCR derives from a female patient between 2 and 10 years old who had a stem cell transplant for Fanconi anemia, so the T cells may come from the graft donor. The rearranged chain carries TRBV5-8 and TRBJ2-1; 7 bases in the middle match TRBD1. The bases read TGTGCCAGCAGCCCTGACAGGGACAATGAGCAGTTCTTC. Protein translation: CASSPDRDNEQFF.